This T cell receptor beta chain emerged from a study of T cell changes during pregnancy in multiple sclerosis. TCRdb's table, derived via immunoSEQ multiplex PCR, lists solely in-frame clones and lacks some. The repertoire consists of over 50,000 clones, with approximately 90% occurring once and the leading ten covering 0.89%. From germline, CDR1 is LNHDA and CDR2 SQIVND (reference sequence). CDR3 size: 14 residues. Trimming took off 0 bases at V and 9 bases at J, with 14 bases between the two ends. The chain uses TRBV19 and TRBJ1-2, with a tentative D call TRBD1 (6 bases). The sequencing here drew on peripheral blood, taken in the first trimester of pregnancy. The receptor was isolated from a female donor in good health, enrolled as a control in a pregnancy study. CDR3 amino acids: CASSIEAQGPSYTF. Here the CDR3 DNA reads TGTGCCAGTAGTATAGAAGCACAGGGACCAAGCTACACCTTC.